This TCR beta chain is drawn from a study of T cells in women clearing cervical HPV infection. At the level of the study: Donors had HPV16-related CIN3 or worse; 2 had invasive cancer. With HLA typing for only a few women, HLA confounding remains possible.

The length of the CDR3 is 13 residues. Germline CDR1 SQVTM, CDR2 ANQGSEA. V dropped 3 bases and J dropped 0 bases, with 6 bases sitting between them. Dot-blot hybridization genotyped cervical HPV amplified with MY09/MY11 PCR. As concerns this clone: The observed sequence ends 3 residues before the CDR3 terminus, with the missing tail filled in from the germline J gene.

Clones were sequenced by immunoSEQ multiplex PCR, and TCRdb holds only the in-frame ones, with some missing. This sample's clone table lists 20,000 to 25,000 clones. V and J are TRBV29-1 and TRBJ1-5; no clear D. Sequencing input: blood buffy coat. The receptor was derived from a woman aged 18 to 69 with a cervical HPV16 infection that either progressed to CIN3+ or cleared (not recorded which). This chain's CDR3 is CSVDSGSNQPQHF. The covered CDR3 bases are TGCAGCGTTGATTCGGGTAGCAATCAGCCC.